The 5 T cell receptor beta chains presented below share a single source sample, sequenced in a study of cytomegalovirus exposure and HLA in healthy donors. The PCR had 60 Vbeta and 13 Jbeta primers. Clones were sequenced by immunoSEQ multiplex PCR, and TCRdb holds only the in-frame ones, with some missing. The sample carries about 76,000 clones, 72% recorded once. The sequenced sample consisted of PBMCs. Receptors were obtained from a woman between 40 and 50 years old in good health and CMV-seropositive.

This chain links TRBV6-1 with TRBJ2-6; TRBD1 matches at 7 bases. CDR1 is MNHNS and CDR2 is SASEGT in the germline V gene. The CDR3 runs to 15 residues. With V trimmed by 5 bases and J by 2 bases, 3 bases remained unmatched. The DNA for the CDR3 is TGTGCCAGCAGTCCGACAGGGACTGGGGCCAACGTCCTGACTTTC. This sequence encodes CASSPTGTGANVLTF.

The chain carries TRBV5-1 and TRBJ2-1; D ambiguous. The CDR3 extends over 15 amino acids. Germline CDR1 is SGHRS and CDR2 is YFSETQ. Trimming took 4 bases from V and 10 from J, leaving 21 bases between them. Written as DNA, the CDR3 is TGCGCCAGCAGCCGATTAGACTCCGACGTCGGGGAGCAGTTCTTC. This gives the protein CASSRLDSDVGEQFF.

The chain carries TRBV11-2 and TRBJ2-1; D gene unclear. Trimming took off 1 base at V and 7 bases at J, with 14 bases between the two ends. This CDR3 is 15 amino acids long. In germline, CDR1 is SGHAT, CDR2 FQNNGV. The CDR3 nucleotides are TGTGCCAGCAGCTTAGCCTCTAGTAGCATGAATGAGCAGTTCTTC. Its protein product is CASSLASSSMNEQFF.

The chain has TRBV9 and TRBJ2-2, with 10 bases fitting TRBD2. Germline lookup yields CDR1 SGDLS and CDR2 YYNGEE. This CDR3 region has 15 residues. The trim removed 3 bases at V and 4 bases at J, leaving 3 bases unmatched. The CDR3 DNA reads TGTGCCAGCAGCGGGACTAGCGGCCTCACCGGGGAGCTGTTTTTT. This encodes CASSGTSGLTGELFF.

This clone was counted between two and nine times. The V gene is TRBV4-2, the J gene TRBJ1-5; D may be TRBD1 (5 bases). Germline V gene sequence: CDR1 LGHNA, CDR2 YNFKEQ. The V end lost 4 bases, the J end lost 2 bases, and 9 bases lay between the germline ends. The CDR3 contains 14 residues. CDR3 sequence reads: CASSLGGRNQPQHF. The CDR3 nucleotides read TGTGCCAGCAGCCTCGGGGGACGCAATCAGCCCCAGCATTTT.